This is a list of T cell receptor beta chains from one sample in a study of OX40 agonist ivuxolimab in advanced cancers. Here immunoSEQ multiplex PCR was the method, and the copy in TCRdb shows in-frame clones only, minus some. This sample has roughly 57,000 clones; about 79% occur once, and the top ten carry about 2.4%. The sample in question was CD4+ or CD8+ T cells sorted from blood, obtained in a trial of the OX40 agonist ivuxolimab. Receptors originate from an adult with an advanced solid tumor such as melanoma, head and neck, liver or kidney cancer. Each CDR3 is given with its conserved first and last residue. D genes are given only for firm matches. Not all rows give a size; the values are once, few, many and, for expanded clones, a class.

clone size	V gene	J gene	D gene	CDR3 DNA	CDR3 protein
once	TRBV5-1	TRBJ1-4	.	TGCGCCAGCAGCTTTTTAGGAGCAACTAATGAAAAACTGTTTTTT	CASSFLGATNEKLFF
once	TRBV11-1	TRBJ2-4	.	TGTGCCAGCAGGCCATTGAGGGGAAACATTCAGTACTTC	CASRPLRGNIQYF
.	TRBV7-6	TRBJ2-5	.	TGTGCCAGCGTTGGAGGGACCGGCCAAGAGACCCAGTACTTC	CASVGGTGQETQYF
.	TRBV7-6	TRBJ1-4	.	TGTGCCAGCAGCTTAGACGTCCTACTGTTTTTT	CASSLDVLLFF
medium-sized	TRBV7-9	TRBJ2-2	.	TGTGCCAGCAGCTTAATGGACAACACCGGGGAGCTGTTTTTT	CASSLMDNTGELFF
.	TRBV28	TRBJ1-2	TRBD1	TGTGCCAGCAGTTCCGACAGGGGGCACTATGGCTACACCTTC	CASSSDRGHYGYTF
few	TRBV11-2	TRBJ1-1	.	TGTGCCAGCAGCTTGGGATACCGGGCCACTGAAGCTTTCTTT	CASSLGYRATEAFF
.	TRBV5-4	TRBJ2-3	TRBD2	TGTGCCAGCAGCTGGGGGGGGACTACCACAGATACGCAGTATTTT	CASSWGGTTTDTQYF
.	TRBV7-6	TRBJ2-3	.	TGTGCCAGCAGCAACCGACCCTTTAGCACAGATACGCAGTATTTT	CASSNRPFSTDTQYF
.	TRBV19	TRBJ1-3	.	TGTGCCAGTAGTTTTTTGGGGGCTGGAAACACCATATATTTT	CASSFLGAGNTIYF
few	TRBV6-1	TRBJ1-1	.	TGTGCCAGCAGTGATTGGGTGGGGAACACTGAAGCTTTCTTT	CASSDWVGNTEAFF
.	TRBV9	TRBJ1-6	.	TGTGCCAGCAGCGTAGGGCTAAGGGGTGGGAATTCACCCCTCCACTTT	CASSVGLRGGNSPLHF
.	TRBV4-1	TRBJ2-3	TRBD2	TGCGCCAGCAGCACTAGCGGGCTTAGCACAGATACGCAGTATTTT	CASSTSGLSTDTQYF
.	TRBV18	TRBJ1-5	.	TGTGCCAGCTCACCAACCGGGACCCTCAATCAGCCCCAGCATTTT	CASSPTGTLNQPQHF
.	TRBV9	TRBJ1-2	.	TGTGCCAGCAGCGTAGTCCCGGGCCCGAGGGATGGCTACACCTTC	CASSVVPGPRDGYTF
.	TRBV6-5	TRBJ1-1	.	TGTGCCAGCAGTGAAAAGCGCGAAGCTTTCTTT	CASSEKREAFF
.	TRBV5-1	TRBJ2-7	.	TGCGCCAGCAGCTCCGGGACGGTCTTGAGCTCCTACGAGCAGTACTTC	CASSSGTVLSSYEQYF
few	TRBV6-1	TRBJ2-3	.	TGTGCCAGCAGTGAAAGCGTAGTTGGGGCAGATACGCAGTATTTT	CASSESVVGADTQYF
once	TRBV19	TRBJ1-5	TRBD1	TGTGCCAGTAGCACCTATAGGGGGCCCCAGCCCCAGCATTTT	CASSTYRGPQPQHF
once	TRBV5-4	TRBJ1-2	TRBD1	TGTGCCAGCAGCACCGGACAGGGACGAACCTATGGCTACACCTTC	CASSTGQGRTYGYTF
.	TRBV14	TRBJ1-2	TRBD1	TGTGCCAGCAGCCAAGAGGGACAGGGGCTCCCGTACTATGGCTACACCTTC	CASSQEGQGLPYYGYTF
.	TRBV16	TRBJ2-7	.	TGTGCCAGCAGCCAATATGCAGGGGTCGACGAGCAGTACTTC	CASSQYAGVDEQYF
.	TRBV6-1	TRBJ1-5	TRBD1	TGTGCCAGCAGTGGACAGGGCGGGGATCAGCCCCAGCATTTT	CASSGQGGDQPQHF
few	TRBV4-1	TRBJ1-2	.	TGCGCCAGCAGCTCGCCGGGGGCGCGGGGCTACACCTTC	CASSSPGARGYTF
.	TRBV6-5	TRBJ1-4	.	TGTGCCAGCAGTTGGTCCCCCTCAACTAATGAAAAACTGTTTTTT	CASSWSPSTNEKLFF
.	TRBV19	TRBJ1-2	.	TGTGCCAGTAGTATAATTCGGGAGTCTAACTATGGCTACACCTTC	CASSIIRESNYGYTF
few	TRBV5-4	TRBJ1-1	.	TGTGCCAGCAGCTTGGACGCAGGGTCAGCTTTCTTT	CASSLDAGSAFF
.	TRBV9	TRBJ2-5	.	TGTGCCAGCAGCCCGACCGGGGGTCCCGAGACCCAGTACTTC	CASSPTGGPETQYF
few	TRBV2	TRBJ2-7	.	TGTGCCAGCAGTCGGTCACTGGGAACGGAGCAGTACTTC	CASSRSLGTEQYF
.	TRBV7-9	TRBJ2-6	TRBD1	TGTGCCAGCAGCTTACCGGGACAGGGGGTATCTGGGGCCAACGTCCTGACTTTC	CASSLPGQGVSGANVLTF
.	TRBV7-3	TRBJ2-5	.	TGTGCCAGCAGCTTAGATCTAGGACAAGAGACCCAGTACTTC	CASSLDLGQETQYF
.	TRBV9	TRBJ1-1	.	TGTGCCAGCAGCGTAGCATTGAACACTGAAGCTTTCTTT	CASSVALNTEAFF
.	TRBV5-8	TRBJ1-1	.	TGTGCCAGCAGCCCCGGGCTTAGGAACACTGAAGCTTTCTTT	CASSPGLRNTEAFF
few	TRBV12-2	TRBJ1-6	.	TGTGCAAGTCGCTCCCGGGCCAGGAGTTCACCCCTCCACTTT	CASRSRARSSPLHF
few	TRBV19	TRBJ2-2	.	TGTGCCACGGACGGAGGAGGGGTCGGGGAGCTGTTTTTT	CATDGGGVGELFF
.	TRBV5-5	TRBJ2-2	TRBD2	TGTGCCAGCAGCACCGTAGCGGGGGACACCGGGGAGCTGTTTTTT	CASSTVAGDTGELFF
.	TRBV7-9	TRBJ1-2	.	TGTGCCAGCAGCTTACTGGGTAGGGACCTAGGGGATGGCTACACCTTC	CASSLLGRDLGDGYTF
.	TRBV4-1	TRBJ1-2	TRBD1	TGCGCCAGCAGCCAAGCCGGGACAGGGAACTATGGCTACACCTTC	CASSQAGTGNYGYTF
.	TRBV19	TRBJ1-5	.	TGTGCCAGTACTCCTACAGGTAGCCTCTATCAGCCCCAGCATTTT	CASTPTGSLYQPQHF
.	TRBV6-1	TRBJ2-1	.	TGTGCCAGCAGAACGGACCTCAATGAGCAGTTCTTC	CASRTDLNEQFF
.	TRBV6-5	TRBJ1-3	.	TGTGCCAGCAGTGGCAGCCTATACTCTGGAAACACCATATATTTT	CASSGSLYSGNTIYF
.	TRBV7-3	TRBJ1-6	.	TGTGCCAGCAGCCTTTCCGGGCTCAATTCACCCCTCCACTTT	CASSLSGLNSPLHF
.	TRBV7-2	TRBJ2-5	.	TGTGCCAGCAGCCCTTGGGGGGAGACCCAGTACTTC	CASSPWGETQYF
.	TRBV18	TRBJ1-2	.	TGTGCCAGCTCACCGGGGGTTGACTATGGCTACACCTTC	CASSPGVDYGYTF
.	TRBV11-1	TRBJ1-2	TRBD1	TGTGCCAGCAGCTTCTCTGGAGGGGGCGAAGGCTACACCTTC	CASSFSGGGEGYTF
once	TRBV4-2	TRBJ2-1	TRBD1	TGTGCCAGCAGCCAAGCCACCGGGACAGGCTCCTACAATGAGCAGTTCTTC	CASSQATGTGSYNEQFF
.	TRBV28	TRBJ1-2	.	TGTGCCAGCAGTGAAGGGATCCCTCGGGGCCGACGGATTAACTATGGCTACACCTTC	CASSEGIPRGRRINYGYTF
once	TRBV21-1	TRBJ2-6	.	TGTGCCAGCAGCAAAGCAACGGGTAGAACTGGCCTCTCTGGGGCCAACGTCCTGACTTTC	CASSKATGRTGLSGANVLTF
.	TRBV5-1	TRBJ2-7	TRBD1	TGCGCCAGCAGCCCCGGGACAGGGGCGCCCTACGAGCAGTACTTC	CASSPGTGAPYEQYF
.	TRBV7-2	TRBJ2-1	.	TGTGCCAGCAGCGGGTGGTGGGGTACCTACAATGAGCAGTTCTTC	CASSGWWGTYNEQFF
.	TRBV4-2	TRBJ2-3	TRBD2	TGTGCCAGCAGCCGCACAGCGGGGGGGGAGGCAGATACGCAGTATTTT	CASSRTAGGEADTQYF
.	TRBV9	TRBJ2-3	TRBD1	TGTGCCAGCAGCATCCCCGGGACAGGGACAGATACGCAGTATTTT	CASSIPGTGTDTQYF
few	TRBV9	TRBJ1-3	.	TGTGCCAGCAGCGTAGCTTTGACCTCTGGAAACACCATATATTTT	CASSVALTSGNTIYF
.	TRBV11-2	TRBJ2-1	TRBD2	TGTGCCAGCAGCTTAGGGCGAGCGGGGGGGCGCCCCCAGTTCTTC	CASSLGRAGGRPQFF
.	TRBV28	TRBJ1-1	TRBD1	TGTGCCAGCAGTTTGGGACAGGGAAGAGCTTTCTTT	CASSLGQGRAFF